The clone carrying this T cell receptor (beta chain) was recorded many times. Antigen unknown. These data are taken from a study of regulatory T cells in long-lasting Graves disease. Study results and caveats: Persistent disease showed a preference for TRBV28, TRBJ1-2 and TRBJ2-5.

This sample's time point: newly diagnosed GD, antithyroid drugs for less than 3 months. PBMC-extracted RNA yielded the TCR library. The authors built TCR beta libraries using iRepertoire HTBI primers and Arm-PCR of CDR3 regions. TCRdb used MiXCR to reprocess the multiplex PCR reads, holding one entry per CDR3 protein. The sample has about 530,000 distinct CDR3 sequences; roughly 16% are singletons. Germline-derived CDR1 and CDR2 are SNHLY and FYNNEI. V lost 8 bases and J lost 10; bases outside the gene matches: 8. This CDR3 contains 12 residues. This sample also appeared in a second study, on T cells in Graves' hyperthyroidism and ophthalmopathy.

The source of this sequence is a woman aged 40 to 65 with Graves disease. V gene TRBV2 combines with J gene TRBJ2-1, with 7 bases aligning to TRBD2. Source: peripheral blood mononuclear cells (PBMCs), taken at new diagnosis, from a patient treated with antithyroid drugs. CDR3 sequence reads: CASDGDGGEQFF. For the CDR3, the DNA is TGTGCCAGCGACGGGGACGGGGGGGAGCAGTTCTTC. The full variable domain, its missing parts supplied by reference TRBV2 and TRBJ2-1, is EPEVTQTPSHQVTQMGQEVILRCVPISNHLYFYWYRQILGQKVEFLVSFYNNEISEKSEIFDDQFSVERPDGSNFTLKIRSTKLEDSAMYFCASDGDGGEQFFGPGTRLTVL.